Each of the 25 T cell receptor beta chains below was sequenced from the same sample in a study of long-term antiretroviral therapy in people with HIV. The libraries were made with immunoSEQ v3.0 at survey level. Using immunoSEQ multiplex PCR, the repertoire was profiled, and TCRdb retains in-frame clones only, with some absent. The repertoire holds about 21,000 clones, with approximately 81% as singletons. The sequenced sample was unsorted PBMCs, obtained at the start of antiretroviral therapy. These receptors all come from a man aged 45-65 years with HIV.

CDR3 sequence (DNA): TGCGCCAGCAGCGGGAGCACAGATACGCAGTATTTT. Protein sequence: CASSGSTDTQYF. V usage is TRBV10-2 and J usage is TRBJ2-3; D is uncertain. Germline values: CDR1 WSHSY, CDR2 SAAADI. Trimming stripped 6 bases from V and 0 bases from J, with 4 bases between. This CDR3 is 12 amino acids long.

The chain couples TRBV27 to TRBJ2-7; tentatively, D is TRBD1 (6 bases). The CDR3 runs to 13 residues. Germline V gene data show CDR1 as MNHEY and CDR2 as SMNVEV (reference sequence). Trimming took 4 bases from V and 1 from J, leaving 8 bases between them. Here the CDR3 DNA reads TGTGCCAGCAGTTCCGACAGGTCCTACGAGCAGTACTTC. This codes for CASSSDRSYEQYF.

The V call is TRBV14, the J call TRBJ1-2; TRBD1 matches 8 bases. In germline, CDR1 is SGHDN, CDR2 FVKESK. The CDR3 is made up of 14 amino acids. The V gene end was trimmed by 3 bases and the J gene end by 3 bases; junction bases not matched to a gene: 3. Here the CDR3 DNA reads TGTGCCAGCAGCCACCGGACAGGGCACTATGGCTACACCTTC. It codes for CASSHRTGHYGYTF.

The J gene is TRBJ1-1, the V gene TRBV7-8, with TRBD1 as a possible D gene (5 bases). CDR1 and CDR2 from the germline V gene are SGHVS and FQNEAQ. Trimming took off 5 bases at V and 4 bases at J, with 14 bases between the two ends. There are 14 residues in the CDR3. The CDR3 loop reads CASSLGERGTEAFF. CDR3 bases: TGTGCCAGCAGCCTAGGGGAGAGGGGCACTGAAGCTTTCTTT.

This clone was detected only once. The rearrangement uses TRBV7-2 and TRBJ2-7; 10 bases agree with TRBD1. The CDR3 length is 15 residues. Germline V gives CDR1 SGHTA, CDR2 FQGNSA. Trimming at V came to 4 bases and at J to 5 bases, leaving 8 bases not matched to a gene. The CDR3 DNA sequence: TGTGCCAGCAGCTCCTCGACAGGGGGCTGGGACGAGCAGTACTTC. Translation: CASSSSTGGWDEQYF.

This clone showed up just a few times. This CDR3 reads CASSDKGIGEQFF. In nucleotides, the CDR3 is TGTGCCAGCAGTGACAAAGGGATCGGCGAGCAGTTCTTC. The gene calls are TRBV6-4 and TRBJ2-1; D gene uncertain. Germline V gene lookup returns CDR1 MRHNA and CDR2 SNTAGT. Trimming stripped 2 bases from V and 10 bases from J, with 12 bases between. The CDR3 runs to 13 residues.

The V gene is TRBV7-3, the J gene TRBJ2-3; no clear D. Trimming cost V 1 base and J 0 bases, with 8 bases left between them. The CDR3 runs to 15 residues. CDR1 is SGHTA, CDR2 FQGTGA, per germline. The CDR3 coding sequence is TGTGCCAGCAGCTTAAATCGGGCCAGCACAGATACGCAGTATTTT. This encodes CASSLNRASTDTQYF.

The V gene is TRBV15, the J gene TRBJ2-1; D not resolved. Germline V gene lookup returns CDR1 LNHNV and CDR2 YYDKDF (reference sequence). Between the trimmed V and J ends, which lost 1 base and 5 bases, there was a span of 6 bases. This CDR3 contains 13 residues. CDR3 residues: CATSRGPNNEQFF. The CDR3 nucleotides are TGTGCCACCAGCAGAGGCCCGAACAATGAGCAGTTCTTC.

This chain uses TRBV30 with TRBJ1-5; no firm D call. The CDR3 runs 15 residues. V was trimmed by 2 bases and J by 6 bases, leaving 17 bases between them. Germline values: CDR1 GTSNPN, CDR2 SVGIG (reference sequence). This CDR3 is CAWSPLSGGIQPQHF. In DNA form, the CDR3 reads TGTGCCTGGAGTCCCCTCTCTGGTGGGATTCAGCCCCAGCATTTT.

This chain joins TRBV11-2 and TRBJ1-3; D is unresolved. There are 18 residues in the CDR3. CDR1 and CDR2 (germline): SGHAT, FQNNGV. V lost 1 base, J lost 0 bases, and 16 bases lay in between. The CDR3 region has the DNA TGTGCCAGCAGCTTAGTCGGGCAGCTTCTAAGCTCTGGAAACACCATATATTTT. Its protein is CASSLVGQLLSSGNTIYF. The whole variable domain, remainder taken from reference TRBV11-2 and TRBJ1-3, is EAGVAQSPRYKIIEKRQSVAFWCNPISGHATLYWYQQILGQGPKLLIQFQNNGVVDDSQLPKDRFSAERLKGVDSTLKIQPAKLEDSAVYLCASSLVGQLLSSGNTIYFGEGSWLTVV.

V usage is TRBV4-1 and J usage is TRBJ2-1; D is unclear. V gave up 0 bases and J gave up 4 bases, with 1 base separating them. CDR3 length: 12 residues. Germline CDR1 reads MGHRA; CDR2 reads YSYEKL. CDR3 residues: CASSQDYNEQFF. The CDR3 bases are TGCGCCAGCAGCCAAGATTACAATGAGCAGTTCTTC.

This rearrangement joins TRBV18 to TRBJ1-1; tentatively, D is TRBD1 (5 bases). The CDR3 contains 16 residues. V lost 1 base to trimming and J lost 3 bases, with 15 bases between them. Per the germline V gene, CDR1 is KGHSH and CDR2 is LQKENI. The CDR3 region is CASSPRSGGGDTEAFF. The CDR3 DNA reads as TGTGCCAGCTCACCACGGTCCGGGGGGGGAGACACTGAAGCTTTCTTT.

The chain carries TRBV9 and TRBJ2-5; weak D call: TRBD2 (5 bases). Deletions cut 6 bases from V and 4 bases from J, with 16 bases between. In germline, CDR1 is SGDLS, CDR2 YYNGEE. The CDR3 is 14 amino acids. CDR3 loop: CASTASPEGETQYF. CDR3 coding DNA: TGTGCCAGCACCGCTTCCCCAGAGGGAGAGACCCAGTACTTC.

The J gene is TRBJ1-3, the V gene TRBV7-2; possibly TRBD1 for D (5 bases). V lost 8 bases and J lost 4, with 12 bases in between. The CDR3 sequence is 13 residues long. In germline, CDR1 is SGHTA, CDR2 FQGNSA. The CDR3 nucleotides read TGTGCCAGCCGTGCGGGGGGAGGAAACACCATATATTTT. Its protein is CASRAGGGNTIYF.

Judged by abundance, this clone is medium-sized (0.01 to 0.1%). J is TRBJ1-2 and V is TRBV28, with D uncertain. The germline V gene encodes CDR1 MDHEN and CDR2 SYDVKM. The CDR3 runs to 14 residues. The V end lost 6 bases, the J end lost 0 bases, and 11 bases lay between the germline ends. CDR3 DNA: TGTGCCAGCAGAACGGGAATTGCTAACTATGGCTACACCTTC. Encoded protein: CASRTGIANYGYTF.

This chain connects TRBV19 to TRBJ2-1; D remains ambiguous. Germline CDR1 LNHDA, CDR2 SQIVND (reference sequence). The germline V and J ends were trimmed by 3 bases and 6 bases, with 9 bases remaining between them. The CDR3 has 13 residues. The DNA for the CDR3 is TGTGCCAGTAGTATGGGCCCGGCCAATGAGCAGTTCTTC. It is translated as CASSMGPANEQFF. The entire variable domain, with the rest obtained from reference TRBV19 and TRBJ2-1, is as follows: DGGITQSPKYLFRKEGQNVTLSCEQNLNHDAMYWYRQDPGQGLRLIYYSQIVNDFQKGDIAEGYSVSREKKESFPLTVTSAQKNPTAFYLCASSMGPANEQFFGPGTRLTVL.

This sequence joins TRBV5-1 and TRBJ1-1, with D maybe TRBD1 (6 bases). Looked up from germline, CDR1 is SGHRS and CDR2 is YFSETQ. The length of the CDR3 is 17 residues. V was cut by 0 bases and J by 1 base, with 16 bases left in between. CDR3 nucleotides: TGCGCCAGCAGCTTGGGAAGGCTGACAGGACAGAACACTGAAGCTTTCTTT. Protein sequence: CASSLGRLTGQNTEAFF.

J is TRBJ1-5 and V is TRBV30; D uncertain. CDR3 length equals 13 residues. The germline CDR1 and CDR2 sequences are GTSNPN and SVGIG (reference sequence). Trimming shortened V by 2 bases and J by 2 bases, and 7 bases separated the two germline ends. The CDR3 sequence is CAWSYRGNQPQHF. In nucleotides, the CDR3 is TGTGCCTGGAGTTATCGCGGCAATCAGCCCCAGCATTTT. Full variable domain (outside the CDR3, taken from reference TRBV30 and TRBJ1-5): SQTIHQWPATLVQPVGSPLSLECTVEGTSNPNLYWYRQAAGRGLQLLFYSVGIGQISSEVPQNLSASRPQDRQFILSSKKLLLSDSGFYLCAWSYRGNQPQHFGDGTRLSIL.

This chain links TRBV6-5 with TRBJ1-1; the D gene is possibly TRBD1 (6 bases). CDR1 and CDR2 (germline): MNHEY, SVGAGI. V was pared by 6 bases and J by 8 bases, with 13 bases between. The CDR3 sequence is 12 residues long. CDR3 in amino acids: CASRPTDREAFF. Here the CDR3 DNA reads TGTGCCAGCAGACCCACGGACAGAGAAGCTTTCTTT.

The chain joins TRBV11-2 to TRBJ1-1; unclear D gene. V lost 4 bases and J lost 5, with 14 bases in between. Germline lookup yields CDR1 SGHAT and CDR2 FQNNGV. This CDR3 spans 14 amino acids. CDR3 amino acids: CASSYGPQGTEAFF. The CDR3 nucleotides read TGTGCCAGCAGCTATGGCCCTCAAGGGACTGAAGCTTTCTTT. Full variable domain (remainder filled in from reference TRBV11-2 and TRBJ1-1): EAGVAQSPRYKIIEKRQSVAFWCNPISGHATLYWYQQILGQGPKLLIQFQNNGVVDDSQLPKDRFSAERLKGVDSTLKIQPAKLEDSAVYLCASSYGPQGTEAFFGQGTRLTVV.

This rearrangement joins TRBV4-3 to TRBJ2-3, with a possible D match to TRBD2 (5 bases). With 0 bases removed from V and 7 bases from J, the gap between germline ends came to 20 bases. Per the germline V gene, CDR1 is LGHNA and CDR2 is YSLEER. The CDR3 runs 17 residues. The CDR3 nucleotides are TGCGCCAGCAGCCAAGAAGGGCCGGGCGGGCGCTCCCATACGCAGTATTTT. Its protein is CASSQEGPGGRSHTQYF.

This chain uses TRBV7-9 with TRBJ1-1; tentatively, D is TRBD1 (5 bases). Germline values: CDR1 SEHNR, CDR2 FQNEAQ (reference sequence). This CDR3 region has 14 residues. Deletions cut 3 bases from V and 5 bases from J, with 13 bases between. DNA for the CDR3: TGTGCCAGCAGCTTTTCCAGTGAGGGGACTGAAGCTTTCTTT. Amino acids: CASSFSSEGTEAFF.

The sample holds one count of this clone. The gene calls are TRBV9 and TRBJ1-2; 7 bases fit TRBD1. V lost 0 bases to trimming and J lost 8 bases; unmatched junction nucleotides: 4. The CDR3 runs 13 residues. The V gene's germline CDR1 is SGDLS and CDR2 YYNGEE. The CDR3 region is CASSVGQGGGYTF. The DNA for the CDR3 is TGTGCCAGCAGCGTAGGACAGGGAGGAGGCTACACCTTC.

The gene calls are TRBV6-6 and TRBJ1-2; weak D call: TRBD1 (6 bases). Germline values: CDR1 MNHNY, CDR2 SVGAGI (reference sequence). With 5 bases removed from V and 8 bases from J, the gap between germline ends came to 18 bases. The CDR3 runs to 14 residues. DNA for the CDR3: TGTGCCAGCAGTCGTCAGGGACAAAATATGGGCTACACCTTC. Translating it yields CASSRQGQNMGYTF.

In this sample, this clone turned up once. The chain recombines TRBV14 with TRBJ2-1, with a weak D call TRBD1 (5 bases). Trimming stripped 1 base from V and 10 bases from J, with 14 bases between. This CDR3 has 14 residues. Germline lookup yields CDR1 SGHDN and CDR2 FVKESK. The CDR3 sequence is CASSQGAGFGEQFF. CDR3 coding DNA: TGTGCCAGCAGCCAAGGGGCAGGGTTCGGCGAGCAGTTCTTC.